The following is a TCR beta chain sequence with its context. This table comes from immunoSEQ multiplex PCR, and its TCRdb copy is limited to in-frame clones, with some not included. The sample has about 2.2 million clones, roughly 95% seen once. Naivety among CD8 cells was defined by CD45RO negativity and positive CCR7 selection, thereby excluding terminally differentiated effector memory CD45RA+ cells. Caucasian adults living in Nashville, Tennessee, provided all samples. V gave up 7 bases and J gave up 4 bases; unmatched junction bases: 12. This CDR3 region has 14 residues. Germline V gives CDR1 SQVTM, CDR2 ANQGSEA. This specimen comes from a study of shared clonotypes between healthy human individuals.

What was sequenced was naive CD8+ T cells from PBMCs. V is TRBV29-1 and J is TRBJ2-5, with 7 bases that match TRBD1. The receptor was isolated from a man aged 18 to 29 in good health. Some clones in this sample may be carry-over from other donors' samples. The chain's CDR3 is CSGLGGIFRETQYF. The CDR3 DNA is TGCAGCGGGCTAGGGGGCATTTTTCGAGAGACCCAGTACTTC.